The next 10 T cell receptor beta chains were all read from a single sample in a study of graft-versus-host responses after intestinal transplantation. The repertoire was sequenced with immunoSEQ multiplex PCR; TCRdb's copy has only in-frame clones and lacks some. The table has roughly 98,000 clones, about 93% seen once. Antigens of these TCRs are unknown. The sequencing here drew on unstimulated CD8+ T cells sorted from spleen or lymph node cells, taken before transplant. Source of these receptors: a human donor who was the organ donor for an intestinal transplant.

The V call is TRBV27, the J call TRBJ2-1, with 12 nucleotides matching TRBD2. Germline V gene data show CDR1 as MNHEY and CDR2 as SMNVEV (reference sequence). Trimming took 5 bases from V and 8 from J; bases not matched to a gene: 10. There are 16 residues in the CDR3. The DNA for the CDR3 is TGTGCCAGCAGTCCGTTCCCTAGCGGGAGGGCCGATGAGCAGTTCTTC. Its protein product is CASSPFPSGRADEQFF.

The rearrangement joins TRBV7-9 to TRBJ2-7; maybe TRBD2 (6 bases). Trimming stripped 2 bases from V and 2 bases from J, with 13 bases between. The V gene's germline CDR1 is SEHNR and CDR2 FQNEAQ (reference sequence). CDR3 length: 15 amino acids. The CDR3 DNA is TGTGCCAGCAGCTTATTTGTGGGAGGAGCCTACGAGCAGTACTTC. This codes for CASSLFVGGAYEQYF.

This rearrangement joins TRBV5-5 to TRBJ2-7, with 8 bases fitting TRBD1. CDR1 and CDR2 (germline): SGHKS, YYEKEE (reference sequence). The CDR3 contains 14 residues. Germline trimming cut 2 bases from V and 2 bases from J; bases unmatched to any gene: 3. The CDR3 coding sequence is TGTGCCAGCAGCTTCCGGACAGGGCCCTACGAGCAGTACTTC. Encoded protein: CASSFRTGPYEQYF.

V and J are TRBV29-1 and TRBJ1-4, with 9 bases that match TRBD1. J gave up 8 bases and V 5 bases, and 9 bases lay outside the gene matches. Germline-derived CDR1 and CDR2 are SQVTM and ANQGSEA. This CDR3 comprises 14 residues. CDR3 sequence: CSVITGGGGEKLFF. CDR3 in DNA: TGCAGCGTTATCACAGGGGGCGGAGGAGAAAAACTGTTTTTT.

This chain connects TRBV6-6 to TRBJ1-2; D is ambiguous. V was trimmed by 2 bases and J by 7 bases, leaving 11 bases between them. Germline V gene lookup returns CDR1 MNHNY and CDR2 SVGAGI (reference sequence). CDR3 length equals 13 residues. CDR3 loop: CASSYGPGGGYTF. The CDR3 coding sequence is TGTGCCAGCAGTTACGGTCCGGGAGGTGGCTACACCTTC.

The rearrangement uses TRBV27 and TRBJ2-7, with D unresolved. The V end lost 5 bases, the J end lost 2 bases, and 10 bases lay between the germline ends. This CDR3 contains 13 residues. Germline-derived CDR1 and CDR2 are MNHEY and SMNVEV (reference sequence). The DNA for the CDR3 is TGTGCCAGCAGTGACGGAGCTACCTACGAGCAGTACTTC. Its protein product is CASSDGATYEQYF.

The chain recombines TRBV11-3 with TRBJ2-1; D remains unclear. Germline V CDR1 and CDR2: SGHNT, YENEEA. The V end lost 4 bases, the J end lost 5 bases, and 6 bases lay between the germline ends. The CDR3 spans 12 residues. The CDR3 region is CASSSLDNEQFF. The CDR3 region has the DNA TGTGCCAGCAGCTCACTTGACAATGAGCAGTTCTTC. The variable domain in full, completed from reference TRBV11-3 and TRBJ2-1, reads EAGVVQSPRYKIIEKKQPVAFWCNPISGHNTLYWYLQNLGQGPELLIRYENEEAVDDSQLPKDRFSAERLKGVDSTLKIQPAELGDSAVYLCASSSLDNEQFFGPGTRLTVL.

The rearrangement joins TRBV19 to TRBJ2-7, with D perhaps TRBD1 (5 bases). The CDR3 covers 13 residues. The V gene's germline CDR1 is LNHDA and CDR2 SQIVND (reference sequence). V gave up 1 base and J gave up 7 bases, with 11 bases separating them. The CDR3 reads CASSIGGLGEQYF. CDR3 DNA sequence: TGTGCCAGTAGTATAGGGGGCTTGGGGGAGCAGTACTTC.

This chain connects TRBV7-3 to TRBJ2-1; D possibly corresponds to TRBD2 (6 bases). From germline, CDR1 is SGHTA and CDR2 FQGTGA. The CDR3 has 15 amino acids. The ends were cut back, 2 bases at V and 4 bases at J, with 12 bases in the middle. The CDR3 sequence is CASSLEGGVYNEQFF. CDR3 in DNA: TGTGCCAGCAGCTTAGAAGGCGGGGTTTACAATGAGCAGTTCTTC. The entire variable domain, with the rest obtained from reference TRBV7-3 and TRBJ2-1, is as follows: GAGVSQTPSNKVTEKGKYVELRCDPISGHTALYWYRQSLGQGPEFLIYFQGTGAADDSGLPNDRFFAVRPEGSVSTLKIQRTERGDSAVYLCASSLEGGVYNEQFFGPGTRLTVL.

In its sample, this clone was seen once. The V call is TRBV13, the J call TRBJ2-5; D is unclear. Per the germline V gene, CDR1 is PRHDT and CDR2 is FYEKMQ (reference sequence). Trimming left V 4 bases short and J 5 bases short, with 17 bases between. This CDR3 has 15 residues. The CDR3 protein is CASSSADTRRETQYF. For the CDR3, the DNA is TGTGCCAGCAGCTCCGCCGACACCCGCCGGGAGACCCAGTACTTC.